This T cell receptor (beta chain) was captured by sequencing in a study of blood T cell repertoires in COVID-19. The overall study: Sites in the United States, Italy and Spain provided acute and convalescent COVID-19 samples. PBMCs, B-cell-depleted T cells, or T cells provided the cDNA or gDNA that made up the material.

The CDR3 covers 14 residues. CDR1 ENHRY and CDR2 SYGVKD come from the germline V gene. V trimming: 4 bases; J trimming: 5 bases; junction bases outside the gene matches: 3. In the authors' workflow: Amplification from reference gene primers served as the basis for estimated nucleated cell counts. Profiled with immunoSEQ multiplex PCR; TCRdb holds only in-frame clones, not every one. V and J calls and clone size follow that table, whereas D and trimming were derived from the DNA. The sample consists of approximately 100,000 clones, less than 85% of them appearing once. The specimen was peripheral blood. The sequence derives from a woman between 65 and 79 years old with active or convalescent COVID-19. The J gene is TRBJ2-2, the V gene TRBV10-3, with TRBD1 matching 8 bases. The CDR3 loop is CAISGTGRTGELFF. The CDR3 nucleotides are TGTGCCATCAGTGGGACAGGGAGGACCGGGGAGCTGTTTTTT.